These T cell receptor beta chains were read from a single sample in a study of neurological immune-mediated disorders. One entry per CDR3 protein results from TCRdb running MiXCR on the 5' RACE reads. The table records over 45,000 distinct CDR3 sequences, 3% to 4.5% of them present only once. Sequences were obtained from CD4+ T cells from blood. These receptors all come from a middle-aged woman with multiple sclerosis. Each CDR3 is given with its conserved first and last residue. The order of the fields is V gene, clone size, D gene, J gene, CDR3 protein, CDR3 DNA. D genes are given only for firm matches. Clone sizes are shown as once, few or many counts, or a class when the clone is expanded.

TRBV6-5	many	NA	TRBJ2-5	CASSYPGDSGETQYF	TGTGCCAGCAGTTACCCCGGGGACTCGGGGGAGACCCAGTACTTC
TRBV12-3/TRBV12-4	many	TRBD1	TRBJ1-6	CASSPDRVNSPLHF	TGTGCCAGCAGTCCGGACAGGGTGAATTCACCCCTCCACTTT
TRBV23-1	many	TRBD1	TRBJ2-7	CASSRPGQGPYEQYF	TGCGCCAGCAGTCGACCGGGACAGGGACCCTACGAGCAGTACTTC
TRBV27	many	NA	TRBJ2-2	CASSPHRSAVTGELFF	TGTGCCAGCAGTCCCCATAGGTCGGCGGTAACCGGGGAGCTGTTTTTT
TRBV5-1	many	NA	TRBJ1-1	CASSLVGPNTEAFF	TGCGCCAGCAGCTTAGTAGGGCCGAACACTGAAGCTTTCTTT
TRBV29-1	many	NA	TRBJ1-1	CSVFRGSVAFF	TGCAGCGTCTTTCGTGGTTCTGTAGCTTTCTTT
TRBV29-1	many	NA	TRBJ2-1	CSVEKGGNEQFF	TGCAGCGTTGAAAAGGGGGGCAATGAGCAGTTCTTC
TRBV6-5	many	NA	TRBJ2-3	CASSYRGGTDTQYF	TGTGCCAGCAGTTACAGGGGGGGCACAGATACGCAGTATTTT
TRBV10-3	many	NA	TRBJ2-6	CAIKGGPGANVLTF	TGTGCCATCAAGGGGGGGCCTGGGGCCAACGTCCTGACTTTC
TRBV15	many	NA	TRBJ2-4	CATSRDRGAKNIQYF	TGTGCCACCAGCAGAGATCGGGGTGCCAAAAACATTCAGTACTTC
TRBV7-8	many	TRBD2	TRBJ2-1	CASSSRGLAGGANEQFF	TGTGCCAGCAGCTCCCGGGGACTAGCGGGGGGGGCCAATGAGCAGTTCTTC
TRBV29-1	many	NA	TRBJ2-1	CSGFLGSYNEQFF	TGCAGCGGGTTTCTGGGCTCCTACAATGAGCAGTTCTTC
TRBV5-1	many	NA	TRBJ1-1	CASKGGFLGTQAFF	TGCGCCAGCAAGGGGGGATTTTTGGGGACACAAGCTTTCTTT
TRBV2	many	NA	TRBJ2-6	CASSRGVGANVLTF	TGTGCCAGCAGTCGGGGAGTTGGGGCCAACGTCCTGACTTTC